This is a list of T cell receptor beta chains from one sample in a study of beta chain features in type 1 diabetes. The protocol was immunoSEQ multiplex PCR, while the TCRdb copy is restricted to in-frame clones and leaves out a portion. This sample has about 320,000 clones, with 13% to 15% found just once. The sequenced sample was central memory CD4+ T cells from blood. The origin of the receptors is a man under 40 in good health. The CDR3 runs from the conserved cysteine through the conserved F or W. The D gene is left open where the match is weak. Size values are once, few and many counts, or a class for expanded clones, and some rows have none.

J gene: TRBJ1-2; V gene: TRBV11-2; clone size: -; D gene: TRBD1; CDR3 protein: CASSSGTGNYGYTF; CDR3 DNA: TGTGCCAGCAGCTCAGGGACAGGGAACTATGGCTACACCTTC
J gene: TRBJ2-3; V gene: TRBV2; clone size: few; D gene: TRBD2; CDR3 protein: CASSDRQRDLDTQYF; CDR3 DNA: TGTGCCAGCAGTGATCGCCAGCGGGATTTAGATACGCAGTATTTT
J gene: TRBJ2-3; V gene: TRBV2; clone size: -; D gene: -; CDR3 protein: CASSELDTQYF; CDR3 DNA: TGTGCCAGCAGTGAATTGGATACGCAGTATTTT
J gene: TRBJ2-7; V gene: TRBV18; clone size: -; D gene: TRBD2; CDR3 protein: CASSTRAGENTYEQYF; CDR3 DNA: TGTGCCAGCTCCACAAGAGCGGGGGAAAACACCTACGAGCAGTACTTC
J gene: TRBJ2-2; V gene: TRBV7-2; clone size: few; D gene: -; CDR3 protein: CASSLQTANTGELFF; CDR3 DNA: TGTGCCAGCAGCTTGCAGACAGCGAACACCGGGGAGCTGTTTTTT
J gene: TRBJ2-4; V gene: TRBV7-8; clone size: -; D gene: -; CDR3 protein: CASALASGNIQYF; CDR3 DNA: TGTGCCAGCGCGTTGGCTAGTGGGAACATTCAGTACTTC
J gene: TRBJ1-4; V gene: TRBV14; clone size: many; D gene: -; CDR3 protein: CASSEGVGMLEKLFF; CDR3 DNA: TGTGCCAGCAGTGAAGGGGTCGGTATGCTTGAAAAACTGTTTTTT
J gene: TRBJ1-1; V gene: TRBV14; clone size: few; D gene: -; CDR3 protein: CASSQLLYSGSEAFF; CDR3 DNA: TGTGCCAGCAGCCAACTTTTATATTCAGGGAGTGAAGCTTTCTTT
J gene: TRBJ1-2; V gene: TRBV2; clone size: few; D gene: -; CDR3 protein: CASSETGGTYGYTF; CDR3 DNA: TGTGCCAGCAGTGAGACAGGTGGAACCTATGGCTACACCTTC
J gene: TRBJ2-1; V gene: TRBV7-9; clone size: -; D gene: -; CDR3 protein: CASSSQGGSGEQFF; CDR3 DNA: TGTGCCAGCAGCTCGCAAGGGGGATCGGGTGAGCAGTTCTTC
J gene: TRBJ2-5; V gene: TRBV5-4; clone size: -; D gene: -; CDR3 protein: CASSSYFGTGSETQYF; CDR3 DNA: TGTGCCAGCAGCTCTTATTTCGGAACAGGGAGTGAGACCCAGTACTTC
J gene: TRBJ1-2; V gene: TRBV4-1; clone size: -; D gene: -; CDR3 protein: CASSQDQTASLYGYTF; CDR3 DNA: TGCGCCAGCAGCCAAGATCAAACAGCCAGTCTCTATGGCTACACCTTC
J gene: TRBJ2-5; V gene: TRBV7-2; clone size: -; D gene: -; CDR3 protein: CASSLETRGETQYF; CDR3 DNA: TGTGCCAGCAGCTTGGAGACTAGGGGAGAGACCCAGTACTTC
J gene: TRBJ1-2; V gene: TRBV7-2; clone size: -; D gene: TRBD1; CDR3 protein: CASSEQTGDYGYTF; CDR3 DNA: TGTGCCAGCAGCGAACAAACAGGGGACTATGGCTACACCTTC
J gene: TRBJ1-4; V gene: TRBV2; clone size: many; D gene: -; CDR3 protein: CASGGRNNEKLFF; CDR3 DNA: TGTGCCAGCGGGGGCCGGAATAATGAAAAACTGTTTTTT
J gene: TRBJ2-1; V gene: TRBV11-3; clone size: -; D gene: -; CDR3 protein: CASSLAGDTINEQFF; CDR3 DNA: TGTGCCAGCAGCTTAGCGGGAGATACGATCAATGAGCAGTTCTTC
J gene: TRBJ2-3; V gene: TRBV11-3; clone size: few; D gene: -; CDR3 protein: CASSTAERATQYF; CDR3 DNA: TGTGCCAGCAGCACAGCGGAGAGGGCTACGCAGTATTTT
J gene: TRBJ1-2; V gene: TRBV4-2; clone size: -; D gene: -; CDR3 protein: CASSPTSNYGYTF; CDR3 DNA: TGTGCCAGCAGCCCGACATCTAACTATGGCTACACCTTC
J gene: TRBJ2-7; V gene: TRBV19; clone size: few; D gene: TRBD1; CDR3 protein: CASSDPGTGAYEQYF; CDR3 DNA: TGTGCCAGTTCGGACCCCGGGACAGGAGCCTACGAGCAGTACTTC
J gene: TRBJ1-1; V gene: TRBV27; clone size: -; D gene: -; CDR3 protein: CASSERRQAEAFF; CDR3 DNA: TGTGCCAGCAGCGAAAGAAGGCAGGCTGAAGCTTTCTTT
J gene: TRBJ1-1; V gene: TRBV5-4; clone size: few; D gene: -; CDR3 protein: CASSLFLPGTEAFF; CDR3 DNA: TGCGCCAGCAGCCTGTTCCTCCCGGGAACTGAAGCTTTCTTT
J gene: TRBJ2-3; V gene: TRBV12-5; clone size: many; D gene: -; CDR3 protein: CASGRPPGTDTQYF; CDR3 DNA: TGTGCTAGTGGACGCCCCCCGGGCACAGATACGCAGTATTTT
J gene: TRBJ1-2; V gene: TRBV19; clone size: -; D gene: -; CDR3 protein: CASSIGLTEYGYTF; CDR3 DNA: TGTGCCAGTAGTATAGGTCTGACCGAATATGGCTACACCTTC
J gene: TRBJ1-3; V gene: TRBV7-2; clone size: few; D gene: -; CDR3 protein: CASSQQGGVSGNTIYF; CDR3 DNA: TGTGCCAGCAGCCAACAGGGCGGCGTTTCTGGAAACACCATATATTTT
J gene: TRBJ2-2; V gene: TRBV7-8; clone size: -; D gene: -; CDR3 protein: CASSFWETANTGELFF; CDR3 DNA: TGTGCCAGCAGCTTCTGGGAGACTGCGAACACCGGGGAGCTGTTTTTT
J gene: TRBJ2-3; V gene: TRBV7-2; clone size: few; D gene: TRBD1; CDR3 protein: CASSSRDRGLGTDTQYF; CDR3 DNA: TGTGCCAGCAGCTCGCGGGACAGGGGCTTGGGCACAGATACGCAGTATTTT
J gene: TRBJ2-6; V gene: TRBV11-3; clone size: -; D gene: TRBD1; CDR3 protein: CASSFQGDSGANVLTF; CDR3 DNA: TGTGCCAGCAGCTTTCAGGGGGACTCTGGGGCCAACGTCCTGACTTTC